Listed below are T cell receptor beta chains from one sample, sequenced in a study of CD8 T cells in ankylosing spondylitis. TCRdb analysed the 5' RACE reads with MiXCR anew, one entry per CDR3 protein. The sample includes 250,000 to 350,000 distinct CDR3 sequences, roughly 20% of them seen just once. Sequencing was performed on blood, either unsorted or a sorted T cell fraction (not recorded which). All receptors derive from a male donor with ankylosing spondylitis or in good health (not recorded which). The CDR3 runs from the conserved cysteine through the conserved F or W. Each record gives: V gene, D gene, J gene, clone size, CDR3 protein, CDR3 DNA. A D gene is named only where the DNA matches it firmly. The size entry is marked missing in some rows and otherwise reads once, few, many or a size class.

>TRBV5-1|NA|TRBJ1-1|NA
CASSLDTGFPNTEAFF
TGCGCCAGCAGCTTGGATACAGGGTTCCCGAACACTGAAGCTTTCTTT
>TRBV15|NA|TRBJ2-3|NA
CATSRFMGLRKDTQYF
TGTGCCACCAGCAGATTTATGGGCCTGAGAAAAGATACGCAGTATTTT
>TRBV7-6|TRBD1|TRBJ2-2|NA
CASRQGQGNGELFF
TGTGCCAGCAGGCAAGGACAGGGTAACGGGGAGCTGTTTTTT
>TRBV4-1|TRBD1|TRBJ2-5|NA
CASSQDPGGTQYF
TGCGCCAGCAGCCAAGATCCAGGGGGGACCCAGTACTTC
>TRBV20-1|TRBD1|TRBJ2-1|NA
CSARKTGTGFMDEQFF
TGCAGTGCTAGGAAGACCGGGACAGGGTTTATGGATGAGCAGTTCTTC
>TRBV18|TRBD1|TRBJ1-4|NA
CASSTSTGSNEKLFF
TGTGCCAGCTCAACCTCGACAGGGTCGAATGAAAAACTGTTTTTT
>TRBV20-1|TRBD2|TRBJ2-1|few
CSARVRGAFNEQFF
TGCAGTGCTAGGGTGCGGGGGGCCTTCAATGAGCAGTTCTTC
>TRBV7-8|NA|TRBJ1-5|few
CASSPRGVGGNQPQHF
TGTGCCAGCAGCCCGCGGGGGGTAGGAGGCAATCAGCCCCAGCATTTT
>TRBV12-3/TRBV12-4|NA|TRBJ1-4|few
CASSRDPRVEKLFF
TGTGCCAGCAGTCGCGACCCACGGGTGGAAAAACTGTTTTTT
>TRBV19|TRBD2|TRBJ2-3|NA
CASRGTSGAGLDTQYF
TGTGCCAGTCGCGGGACTAGCGGGGCTGGTTTGGATACGCAGTATTTT
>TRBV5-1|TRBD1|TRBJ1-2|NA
CASSLGGAAPNYGYTF
TGCGCCAGCAGCCTAGGGGGCGCGGCTCCCAACTATGGCTACACCTTC
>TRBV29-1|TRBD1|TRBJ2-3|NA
CSVERQGAGDTQYF
TGCAGCGTTGAGAGACAGGGGGCAGGGGATACGCAGTATTTT